The rows below give T cell receptor beta chains drawn from one sample of a study of beta chain features in type 1 diabetes. Some clones are missing from TCRdb's copy, which holds only in-frame ones; the method was immunoSEQ multiplex PCR. The repertoire holds around 430,000 clones, with around 30% as singletons. The material sequenced was naive CD4+ T cells from blood. The origin of the receptors is a man aged 18 to 30 in good health. The CDR3 runs from the conserved cysteine through the conserved F or W. The D gene is left open where the match is weak. Clone size is given for some rows only: seen once, a few or many times, or a class if the clone is expanded.

D: -; J: TRBJ2-2; size: -; V: TRBV27; DNA: TGTGCCAGCAGTTTTAGGAGGGCCTCCGGGGAGCTGTTTTTT; CDR3: CASSFRRASGELFF
D: -; J: TRBJ2-1; size: -; V: TRBV7-2; DNA: TGTGCCAGCAGCCCCCAAGGGGGGAGCAATGAGCAGTTCTTC; CDR3: CASSPQGGSNEQFF
D: -; J: TRBJ2-7; size: few; V: TRBV30; DNA: TGTGCCTGGAGCCAAGGCCTAACGAAGACCTACGAGCAGTACTTC; CDR3: CAWSQGLTKTYEQYF
D: TRBD2; J: TRBJ2-1; size: -; V: TRBV7-2; DNA: TGTGCCAGCAGCCTTTTACGGGAGGGCCTCATGCATGAGCAGTTCTTC; CDR3: CASSLLREGLMHEQFF
D: TRBD1; J: TRBJ2-7; size: -; V: TRBV2; DNA: TGTGCCAGCAGACCCGGGACAGGGAGCTCCTACGAGCAGTACTTC; CDR3: CASRPGTGSSYEQYF
D: -; J: TRBJ1-2; size: -; V: TRBV29-1; DNA: TGCAGCGTTGCGACGACAGTCTATGGCTACACCTTC; CDR3: CSVATTVYGYTF
D: -; J: TRBJ2-3; size: few; V: TRBV25-1; DNA: TGTGCCAGCAGAGGAGGGCTGATTTCAGATACGCAGTATTTT; CDR3: CASRGGLISDTQYF
D: TRBD1; J: TRBJ2-5; size: -; V: TRBV6-1; DNA: TGTGCCAGCAGTAACAGGGGCCAAGAGACCCAGTACTTC; CDR3: CASSNRGQETQYF
D: -; J: TRBJ2-7; size: few; V: TRBV29-1; DNA: TGCAGCGTTGAAAACCGACAGCCCTACGAGCAGTACTTC; CDR3: CSVENRQPYEQYF
D: -; J: TRBJ2-5; size: -; V: TRBV29-1; DNA: TGCAGCGTTACCCTCGGCCTGGGGGCGGCTCTCCGGACCCAGTACTTC; CDR3: CSVTLGLGAALRTQYF
D: -; J: TRBJ2-3; size: -; V: TRBV4-3; DNA: TGCGCCAGCAGCCAAGGAGTAAAGGATTCGCAGTATTTT; CDR3: CASSQGVKDSQYF
D: -; J: TRBJ2-7; size: -; V: TRBV6-5; DNA: TGTGCCAGCAGGGCCGGGACTCTACCAAACTACGAGCAGTACTTC; CDR3: CASRAGTLPNYEQYF
D: -; J: TRBJ2-3; size: few; V: TRBV7-9; DNA: TGTGCCAGCAGCGCAAGCACAGATACGCAGTATTTT; CDR3: CASSASTDTQYF
D: -; J: TRBJ2-1; size: -; V: TRBV19; DNA: TGTGCCAGTAGTCTGAGGACAAGCTCCTACAATGAGCAGTTCTTC; CDR3: CASSLRTSSYNEQFF
D: -; J: TRBJ1-5; size: -; V: TRBV30; DNA: TGTGCCTGGAGTGCCAGGGAGGATCAGCCCCAGCATTTT; CDR3: CAWSAREDQPQHF
D: TRBD2; J: TRBJ2-5; size: few; V: TRBV11-2; DNA: TGTGCCAGCAGCTTCCTAGCGGGAGTGCACGAGACCCAGTACTTC; CDR3: CASSFLAGVHETQYF
D: TRBD2; J: TRBJ2-1; size: -; V: TRBV5-1; DNA: TGCGCCAGCAGCTTGGTTAGCGGGAGTATTGAGCAGTTCTTC; CDR3: CASSLVSGSIEQFF
D: -; J: TRBJ2-5; size: -; V: TRBV7-2; DNA: TGTGCCAGCAGTGAGGGCCCGGCCGCCAGGCGGTACTTC; CDR3: CASSEGPAARRYF
D: -; J: TRBJ2-7; size: -; V: TRBV25-1; DNA: TGTGCCAGCAGTGAATGGGCAGCACCATACGAGCAGTACTTC; CDR3: CASSEWAAPYEQYF
D: -; J: TRBJ2-5; size: -; V: TRBV18; DNA: TGTGCCAGCTCACCCGCTGGGGATCAAGAGACCCAGTACTTC; CDR3: CASSPAGDQETQYF
D: -; J: TRBJ2-3; size: -; V: TRBV9; DNA: TGTGCCAGCAGCCCGGGAGTCGATACGCAGTATTTT; CDR3: CASSPGVDTQYF
D: TRBD1; J: TRBJ1-1; size: -; V: TRBV7-9; DNA: TGTGCCAGCAGCTCAGACAGGGACGGGCACACTGAAGCTTTCTTT; CDR3: CASSSDRDGHTEAFF
D: -; J: TRBJ2-7; size: -; V: TRBV9; DNA: TGTGCCAGCTCCCTTGGGTACGAGCAGTACTTC; CDR3: CASSLGYEQYF
D: -; J: TRBJ2-5; size: -; V: TRBV19; DNA: TGTGCCAGTAGCACCGGGCAGACGAACCAAGAGACCCAGTACTTC; CDR3: CASSTGQTNQETQYF
D: TRBD2; J: TRBJ2-1; size: few; V: TRBV30; DNA: TGTGCCTGGAGGCTAGCGGGAGCCAATGAGCAGTTCTTC; CDR3: CAWRLAGANEQFF